This T cell receptor (beta chain) was sequenced in a study of monozygotic twins with inflammatory bowel disease. Concerning this clonotype itself: Its antigen is not known.

Germline assignment: CDR1 MGHRA and CDR2 YSYEKL. The CDR3 runs to 15 residues. Each sample had eight separate cDNA synthesis reactions. Reanalyzing the 5' RACE reads, TCRdb keeps one entry per CDR3 protein, without DNA. The data include hundreds of thousands of distinct CDR3 sequences; the top ten clones carry about 2.6%. General study points: No discrimination was achieved between different T cell subtypes. Among patients, repertoires may have gained variability from differing immunosuppressive treatments. Repertoire similarity was not found to differ between concordant and discordant twins, possibly from limited power.

The chain recombines TRBV4-1 with TRBJ2-1. This clonotype was sampled from a human donor with ulcerative colitis or Crohn's disease, or a healthy co-twin of an affected twin (not recorded which). The sequencing input was blood. The chain's CDR3 is CASSQETSSYNEQFF.